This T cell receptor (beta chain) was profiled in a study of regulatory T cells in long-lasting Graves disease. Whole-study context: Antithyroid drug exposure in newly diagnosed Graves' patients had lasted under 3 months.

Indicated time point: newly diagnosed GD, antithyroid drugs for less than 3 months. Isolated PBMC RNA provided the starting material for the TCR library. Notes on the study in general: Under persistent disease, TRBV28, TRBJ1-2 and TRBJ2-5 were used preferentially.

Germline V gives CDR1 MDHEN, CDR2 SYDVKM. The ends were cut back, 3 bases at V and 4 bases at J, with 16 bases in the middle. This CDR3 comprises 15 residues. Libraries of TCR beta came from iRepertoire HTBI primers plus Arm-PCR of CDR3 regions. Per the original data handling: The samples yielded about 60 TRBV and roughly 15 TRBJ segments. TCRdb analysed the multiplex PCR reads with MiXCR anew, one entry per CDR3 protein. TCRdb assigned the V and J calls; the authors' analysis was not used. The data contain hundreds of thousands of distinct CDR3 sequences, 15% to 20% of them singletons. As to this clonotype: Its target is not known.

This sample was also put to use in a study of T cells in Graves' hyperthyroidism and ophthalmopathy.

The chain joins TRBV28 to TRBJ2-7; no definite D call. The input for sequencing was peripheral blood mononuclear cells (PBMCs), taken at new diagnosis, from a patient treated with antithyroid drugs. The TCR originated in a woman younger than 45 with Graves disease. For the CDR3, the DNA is TGTGCCAGCAGTTTTCCGGCGCGTCGAGTGTACGAGCAGTACTTC. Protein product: CASSFPARRVYEQYF.